Presented here are 18 T cell receptor beta chains from one specimen sequenced in a study of response to subunit inactivated influenza vaccine. A single record per CDR3 protein comes from TCRdb applying MiXCR to the RT-PCR reads. The table has about 800,000 distinct CDR3 sequences, 21% seen once. The specimen comprised PBMCs from blood, sampled roughly 5 days after vaccination. Source of these receptors: a man aged 50 or older who received an inactivated influenza vaccine.

This clonotype has more than one count but fewer than ten. The rearrangement links TRBV28 to TRBJ2-1; 7 bases line up with TRBD2. This CDR3 comprises 15 residues. Germline assignment: CDR1 MDHEN and CDR2 SYDVKM. V was clipped by 8 bases and J by 3 bases; unmatched bases: 10. CDR3 residues: CASGQGGDYYNEQFF. The CDR3 DNA is TGTGCCAGCGGCCAGGGAGGGGACTACTACAATGAGCAGTTCTTC.

This clonotype was found a few times. The J gene is TRBJ2-2, the V gene TRBV12-3 or TRBV12-4; no clear D gene. This CDR3 has 14 amino acids. V was trimmed by 2 bases and J by 5 bases, leaving 9 bases between them. CDR3 region: CASSLRPQTGELFF. CDR3 nucleotides: TGTGCCAGCAGTTTAAGGCCGCAAACCGGGGAGCTGTTTTTT.

J is TRBJ2-5 and V is TRBV18, with D unclear. Germline V lookup: CDR1 KGHSH, CDR2 LQKENI. The CDR3 totals 15 residues. V gave up 0 bases and J gave up 0 bases, with 8 bases separating them. The CDR3 is CASSPPGKYQETQYF. The CDR3 DNA reads as TGTGCCAGCTCACCACCGGGGAAGTACCAAGAGACCCAGTACTTC. The full variable domain, its missing parts supplied by reference TRBV18 and TRBJ2-5, is NAGVMQNPRHLVRRRGQEARLRCSPMKGHSHVYWYRQLPEEGLKFMVYLQKENIIDESGMPKERFSAEFPKEGPSILRIQQVVRGDSAAYFCASSPPGKYQETQYFGPGTRLLVL.

The genes are TRBV6-5 and TRBJ2-5; no clear D. Trimming removed 2 bases from V and 1 base from J, with 11 bases in between. The CDR3 sequence is 15 residues long. The germline V gene has CDR1 MNHEY and CDR2 SVGAGI. The CDR3: CASSYRRLGQETQYF. In DNA, the CDR3 is TGTGCCAGCAGTTACCGAAGACTGGGCCAAGAGACCCAGTACTTC.

The V gene is TRBV7-9, the J gene TRBJ2-7; TRBD1 is a possible D gene (5 bases). Germline loops: CDR1 SEHNR, CDR2 FQNEAQ (reference sequence). V lost 7 bases and J 3 bases, leaving 16 bases between the germline ends. The CDR3 spans 14 residues. For the CDR3, the DNA is TGTGCCAGCACCGAACGTCAGGGTAGCTACGAGCAGTACTTC. This codes for CASTERQGSYEQYF.

V usage is TRBV15 and J usage is TRBJ2-1, with 7 positions matching TRBD1. From germline, CDR1 is LNHNV and CDR2 YYDKDF (reference sequence). The CDR3 is 13 amino acids. V gave up 5 bases and J gave up 10 bases; unmatched junction bases: 8. The CDR3 loop reads CATSAQTGAEQFF. The CDR3 DNA is TGTGCCACCAGCGCCCAAACAGGGGCCGAGCAGTTCTTC.

Only a few counts were recorded for this clonotype. The chain couples TRBV7-9 to TRBJ2-7; 7 bases align to TRBD2. Trimming cost V 3 bases and J 3 bases; bases outside gene matches: 5. This CDR3 is 14 amino acids long. CDR1 and CDR2 (germline): SEHNR, FQNEAQ (reference sequence). This CDR3 is CASSFLGEGYEQYF. In DNA, the CDR3 is TGTGCCAGCAGCTTCCTCGGGGAGGGCTACGAGCAGTACTTC.

This clonotype has more than one count but fewer than ten. The rearrangement joins TRBV7-8 to TRBJ2-3, with D perhaps TRBD2 (7 bases). V lost 5 bases, J lost 5 bases, and 23 bases lay in between. Germline CDR1 and CDR2: SGHVS and FQNEAQ. The CDR3 loop spans 17 amino acids. CDR3 coding DNA: TGTGCCAGCAGCACACGTCGGGGGGCATACACACTAGATACGCAGTATTTT. Translated: CASSTRRGAYTLDTQYF.

This clonotype was observed a few times. This chain joins TRBV5-1 and TRBJ2-5, with TRBD1 identical over 7 bases. V lost 7 bases, J lost 5 bases, and 8 bases stayed unmatched. Germline CDR1 reads SGHRS; CDR2 reads YFSETQ. The CDR3 covers 13 residues. CDR3 amino acids: CASRDRKDETQYF. The CDR3 nucleotides are TGCGCCAGCCGGGACAGAAAAGATGAGACCCAGTACTTC.

This clonotype was seen only a few times. The J gene is TRBJ2-1, the V gene TRBV20-1; a possible D gene is TRBD2 (6 bases). Germline CDR1 is DFQATT and CDR2 is SNEGSKA (reference sequence). The ends were cut back, 3 bases at V and 3 bases at J, with 12 bases in the middle. The CDR3 consists of 14 residues. The DNA of the CDR3 is TGCAGTGCTAGTACGGGAGAACTCTACAATGAGCAGTTCTTC. Its translation: CSASTGELYNEQFF.

There are many counts of this clonotype. At one end, the junction sequence differs from germline, possibly due to a read error. The gene calls are TRBV5-1 and TRBJ2-2; D unclear. This CDR3 spans 13 amino acids. Germline V lookup: CDR1 SGHRS, CDR2 YFSETQ. This CDR3 reads CASSLGDTGELFF. The CDR3 coding sequence is TGTGCCAGCTCACTTGGGGATACCGGGGAGCTGTTTTTT.

This clonotype has just a few counts. This rearrangement joins TRBV7-2 to TRBJ2-7; D is undetermined. CDR3 length: 15 amino acids. Germline CDR1 SGHTA, CDR2 FQGNSA. V lost 2 bases and J lost 0, with 11 bases in between. This CDR3 reads CASSLIDASSYEQYF. CDR3 nucleotides: TGTGCCAGCAGCTTAATAGATGCCAGCTCCTACGAGCAGTACTTC.

Written as DNA, the CDR3 is TGTGCCAGCAGCCAAGGAACAGGGGTAGGCGAGCAGTACTTC. Encoded protein: CASSQGTGVGEQYF. The V and J genes are TRBV3-1 and TRBJ2-7; TRBD1 agrees at 7 bases. Trimming removed 1 base from V and 6 bases from J; junction bases left unmatched: 6. CDR3 length: 14 residues. Germline assignment: CDR1 LGHDT and CDR2 YNNKEL (reference sequence).

This chain uses TRBV7-9 with TRBJ1-5; D is uncertain. Germline lookup yields CDR1 SEHNR and CDR2 FQNEAQ (reference sequence). V was clipped by 8 bases and J by 5 bases, with 16 bases between them. The CDR3 is made up of 14 amino acids. The CDR3 sequence is CASALMSPDQPQHF. The CDR3 DNA is TGTGCCAGCGCCCTTATGAGCCCCGATCAGCCCCAGCATTTT.

The V and J genes are TRBV7-8 and TRBJ2-7; TRBD2 matches 7 bases. The length of the CDR3 is 15 residues. Germline CDR1 and CDR2: SGHVS and FQNEAQ. V lost 1 base to trimming and J lost 4 bases; unmatched junction nucleotides: 7. CDR3 coding DNA: TGTGCCAGCAGCTTAGGGATAGCGGGCCCATACGAGCAGTACTTC. Translation: CASSLGIAGPYEQYF.

This sequence joins TRBV20-1 and TRBJ2-7; 8 bases align to TRBD2. V shed 8 bases, J shed 8 bases, and the junction held 14 bases outside the gene matches. This CDR3 has 13 amino acids. Germline CDR1 DFQATT, CDR2 SNEGSKA (reference sequence). The CDR3 nucleotides are TGCAGTTGGGCGGAGACTAGCGCTTTTCAGCAGTACTTC. Its translation: CSWAETSAFQQYF.

The rearrangement joins TRBV7-2 to TRBJ2-1; no definite D call. The CDR3 is 12 residues long. Germline CDR1 reads SGHTA; CDR2 reads FQGNSA. Trimming took off 2 bases at V and 8 bases at J, with 7 bases between the two ends. CDR3 loop: CASSLMSYEQFF. The CDR3 bases are TGTGCCAGCAGCTTAATGAGCTATGAGCAGTTCTTC.

The J gene is TRBJ2-2, the V gene TRBV9; D is unresolved. The CDR3 covers 15 residues. Deletions cut 0 bases from V and 5 bases from J, with 11 bases between. CDR1 and CDR2 (germline): SGDLS, YYNGEE. CDR3 nucleotides: TGTGCCAGCAGCGTAGATGGGGTTGGGACCGGGGAGCTGTTTTTT. Protein product: CASSVDGVGTGELFF.